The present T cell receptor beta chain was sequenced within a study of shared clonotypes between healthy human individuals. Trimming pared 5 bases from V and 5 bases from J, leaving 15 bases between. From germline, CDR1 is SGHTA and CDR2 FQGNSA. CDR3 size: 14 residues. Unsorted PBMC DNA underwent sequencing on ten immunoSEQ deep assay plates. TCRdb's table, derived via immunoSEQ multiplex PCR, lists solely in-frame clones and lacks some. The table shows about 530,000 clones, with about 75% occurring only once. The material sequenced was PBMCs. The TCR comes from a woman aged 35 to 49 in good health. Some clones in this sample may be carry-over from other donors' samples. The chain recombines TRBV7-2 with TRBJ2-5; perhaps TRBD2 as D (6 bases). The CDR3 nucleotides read TGTGCCAGCAGCCGAAAGACGGGAGAGGAGACCCAGTACTTC. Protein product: CASSRKTGEETQYF. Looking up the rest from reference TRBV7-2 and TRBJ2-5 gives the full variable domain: GAGVSQSPSNKVTEKGKDVELRCDPISGHTALYWYRQSLGQGLEFLIYFQGNSAPDKSGLPSDRFSAERTGGSVSTLTIQRTQQEDSAVYLCASSRKTGEETQYFGPGTRLLVL.